The next 13 T cell receptor beta chains were all read from a single sample in a study of T-cell reconstitution after alpha-beta-depleted transplantation in children. Unique molecular identifiers tagged the TCRbeta library. TCRdb itself ran the PCR reads through MiXCR, one entry per CDR3 protein. The sample yields over 120,000 distinct CDR3 sequences, roughly 9% seen once. The sequences come from PBMCs, mostly from graft donor cells, collected 180 days after TCRalphabeta/CD19-depleted stem cell transplant. The receptors derive from a female patient under 10 years old who had a stem cell transplant for congenital amegakaryocytic thrombocytopenia, so the T cells may come from the graft donor.

This clonotype was observed many times. This chain uses TRBV5-1 with TRBJ2-1, with unresolved D. From germline, CDR1 is SGHRS and CDR2 YFSETQ. The germline V and J ends were trimmed by 1 base and 8 bases, with 13 bases remaining between them. CDR3 length equals 14 residues. CDR3 residues: CASSLQSQGDEQFF. CDR3 DNA sequence: TGCGCCAGCAGCTTGCAATCTCAAGGCGATGAGCAGTTCTTC.

This clonotype appeared many times. The chain uses TRBV4-3 and TRBJ2-2, with unresolved D. The V end was cut by 0 bases, the J end by 4 bases, with 18 bases between. The CDR3 sequence is 18 residues long. Germline V CDR1 and CDR2: LGHNA, YSLEER. The CDR3 reads CASSQDVTAQVGTGELFF. CDR3 nucleotide sequence: TGCGCCAGCAGCCAAGATGTCACAGCACAAGTCGGCACCGGGGAGCTGTTTTTT.

This chain links TRBV5-5 with TRBJ2-1, with D perhaps TRBD1 or TRBD2 (5 bases each). Germline V gene sequence: CDR1 SGHKS, CDR2 YYEKEE (reference sequence). The CDR3 covers 17 residues. V was cut by 0 bases and J by 0 bases, with 13 bases left in between. The CDR3 DNA sequence: TGTGCCAGCAGCTTGGTTGGTTGGGGGAGCTCCTACAATGAGCAGTTCTTC. Translating gives CASSLVGWGSSYNEQFF.

This clonotype was recorded many times. CDR3 amino acids: CASSSPTGFGNTIYF. The CDR3 nucleotides read TGTGCCAGCAGTTCCCCGACAGGGTTTGGAAACACCATATATTTT. The chain is built from TRBV28 and TRBJ1-3; 7 bases agree with TRBD1. CDR1 and CDR2 (germline): MDHEN, SYDVKM. V gave up 4 bases and J gave up 3 bases; unmatched junction bases: 6. CDR3 length: 15 amino acids.

This clonotype has a count of ten or more. CDR3 amino acids: CASSQDTGWRHEQFF. The CDR3 DNA reads as TGTGCCAGCAGCCAAGACACGGGATGGCGGCATGAGCAGTTCTTC. The gene calls are TRBV14 and TRBJ2-1; D may be TRBD2 (5 bases). This CDR3 has 15 residues. Germline loops: CDR1 SGHDN, CDR2 FVKESK. Trimming took off 0 bases at V and 8 bases at J, with 14 bases between the two ends.

This clonotype was detected ten times or more. V usage is TRBV20-1 and J usage is TRBJ2-1; 10 nucleotides line up with TRBD2. Germline CDR1 DFQATT, CDR2 SNEGSKA (reference sequence). The J segment lost 4 bases and the V segment lost 3 bases, leaving 9 bases of the junction unmatched. This CDR3 is 16 amino acids long. The CDR3 sequence: CSARGGGLAVYNEQFF. The CDR3 DNA follows: TGCAGTGCTAGGGGTGGAGGACTAGCGGTTTACAATGAGCAGTTCTTC.

The table lists this clonotype with a few counts. The chain employs TRBV10-2 and TRBJ1-4, with 8 positions matching TRBD1. Trimming took 10 bases from V and 14 from J; bases not matched to a gene: 9. This CDR3 is 11 amino acids long. CDR1 is WSHSY and CDR2 is SAAADI in the germline V gene. The CDR3 DNA reads TGCGCCACCGGTGACAGGACAGGGCTGTTTTTT. It yields the protein CATGDRTGLFF.

This clonotype came up many times. This chain joins TRBV9 and TRBJ2-7, with 10 positions matching TRBD2. The germline V gene has CDR1 SGDLS and CDR2 YYNGEE. After removal of 6 bases from V and 7 bases from J, the junction contained 13 bases not matched to a gene. CDR3 length equals 15 residues. CDR3 region: CASTRFSGGPQEQYF. DNA of the CDR3: TGTGCCAGCACCCGTTTTAGCGGGGGGCCTCAGGAGCAGTACTTC.

In this sample, this clonotype turned up many times. The chain joins TRBV12-3 or TRBV12-4 to TRBJ1-6; D is uncertain. This CDR3 region has 16 residues. Trimming left V 6 bases short and J 0 bases short, with 12 bases between. This chain's CDR3 is CASSLGGSSYNSPLHF. The CDR3 nucleotides read TGTGCCAGCAGCCTCGGTGGGAGCTCCTATAATTCACCCCTCCACTTT.

This clonotype was seen at least ten times. This rearrangement joins TRBV27 to TRBJ2-1, with 14 bases that match TRBD2. V gave up 2 bases and J gave up 4 bases; unmatched junction bases: 1. The CDR3 consists of 16 residues. Germline V gene lookup returns CDR1 MNHEY and CDR2 SMNVEV (reference sequence). CDR3 DNA sequence: TGTGCCAGCAGTTTAGGGACTAGCGGGAGTTACAATGAGCAGTTCTTC. Its translation is CASSLGTSGSYNEQFF.

This clonotype was observed at least ten times. The gene calls are TRBV14 and TRBJ2-3, with unresolved D. Germline V gene data show CDR1 as SGHDN and CDR2 as FVKESK. Trimming removed 1 base at V and 2 bases at J, with 7 bases between. The CDR3 runs to 14 residues. The CDR3 DNA reads TGTGCCAGCAGCCAAGTTTGGGTCACAGATACGCAGTATTTT. This codes for CASSQVWVTDTQYF.

This clonotype has ten or more counts. V and J are TRBV7-9 and TRBJ2-7, with 7 bases identical to TRBD1. Germline CDR1 reads SEHNR; CDR2 reads FQNEAQ (reference sequence). The CDR3 totals 16 residues. The V and J ends lost 5 bases and 2 bases, in that order; junction bases with no gene match: 12. The CDR3 region is CASSLDRVGEPYEQYF. The CDR3 nucleotides are TGTGCCAGCAGCCTCGACAGGGTCGGGGAGCCCTACGAGCAGTACTTC.

In its sample, this clonotype was seen a few times. The V and J genes are TRBV7-2 and TRBJ2-1; D call uncertain. The CDR3 contains 15 residues. V was trimmed by 2 bases and J by 5 bases, leaving 13 bases between them. Germline V lookup: CDR1 SGHTA, CDR2 FQGNSA. For the CDR3, the DNA is TGTGCCAGCAGCTTATTGGGGATAGCCGACAATGAGCAGTTCTTC. Its protein is CASSLLGIADNEQFF.